The 8 T cell receptor beta chains below were found in one sample sequenced in a study of cytomegalovirus exposure and HLA in healthy donors. PCR used 60 Vbeta primers and 13 Jbeta primers. This table comes from immunoSEQ multiplex PCR, and its TCRdb copy is limited to in-frame clones, with some not included. This sample has fewer than 200,000 clones, with around 75% found just once. The specimen was PBMCs. The receptors were sampled from a female donor in good health and CMV-seronegative.

The chain has TRBV9 and TRBJ1-2; no definite D call. Germline V gene lookup returns CDR1 SGDLS and CDR2 YYNGEE. V shed 3 bases and J shed 4 bases, with 10 bases lying between them. The CDR3 sequence is 13 residues long. CDR3 in DNA: TGTGCCAGCAGCGGAACAATCTCCTATGGCTACACCTTC. Protein product: CASSGTISYGYTF. Variable domain in full (rest from reference TRBV9 and TRBJ1-2): DSGVTQTPKHLITATGQRVTLRCSPRSGDLSVYWYQQSLDQGLQFLIQYYNGEERAKGNILERFSAQQFPDLHSELNLSSLELGDSALYFCASSGTISYGYTFGSGTRLTVV.

CDR3 coding DNA: TGCGCCAGCAGCCTCGACAGAAATCAGCCCCAGCATTTT. Protein sequence: CASSLDRNQPQHF. The chain is built from TRBV4-1 and TRBJ1-5; D might be TRBD1 (5 bases). From germline, CDR1 is MGHRA and CDR2 YSYEKL. This CDR3 is built from 13 residues. V was cut by 4 bases and J by 4 bases, with 8 bases left in between.

This chain joins TRBV19 and TRBJ1-3; D gene unclear. This CDR3 region has 16 residues. Trimming pared 7 bases from V and 0 bases from J, leaving 16 bases between. Germline CDR1 and CDR2: LNHDA and SQIVND (reference sequence). CDR3 DNA sequence: TGTGCCAGTAATCCCACTCTGTCCTTCTCTGGAAACACCATATATTTT. This encodes CASNPTLSFSGNTIYF. The variable domain in full, with the rest retrieved from reference TRBV19 and TRBJ1-3, is DGGITQSPKYLFRKEGQNVTLSCEQNLNHDAMYWYRQDPGQGLRLIYYSQIVNDFQKGDIAEGYSVSREKKESFPLTVTSAQKNPTAFYLCASNPTLSFSGNTIYFGEGSWLTVV.

V gene TRBV7-2 combines with J gene TRBJ2-7; TRBD1 might be the D (6 bases). The germline V gene encodes CDR1 SGHTA and CDR2 FQGNSA. V was trimmed by 4 bases and J by 4 bases, leaving 14 bases between them. The CDR3 is 14 residues long. The CDR3 sequence: CASSSRDIIYEQYF. The DNA of the CDR3 is TGTGCCAGCAGCTCCCGGGACATTATTTACGAGCAGTACTTC.

The CDR3 here is CASSGRGTGASGELFF. CDR3 nucleotide sequence: TGTGCCAGCAGCGGGCGCGGGACAGGGGCGAGCGGGGAGCTGTTTTTT. The chain joins TRBV9 to TRBJ2-2; 10 nucleotides match TRBD1. The CDR3 spans 16 residues. The trim removed 3 bases at V and 7 bases at J, leaving 9 bases unmatched. Germline CDR1 is SGDLS and CDR2 is YYNGEE.

This clone has more than one count but fewer than ten. The rearrangement uses TRBV2 and TRBJ1-5; possible D gene TRBD1, 6 bases. Trimming took off 1 base at V and 2 bases at J, with 15 bases between the two ends. The CDR3 has 17 residues. Looked up from germline, CDR1 is SNHLY and CDR2 is FYNNEI. Written as DNA, the CDR3 is TGTGCCAGCAGTGAAGGCGGGGGGCGCCGAGGCAATCAGCCCCAGCATTTT. This sequence encodes CASSEGGGRRGNQPQHF.

This chain connects TRBV11-2 to TRBJ2-2, with 7 bases fitting TRBD1. CDR3 size: 16 residues. The V segment lost 10 bases and the J segment 5 bases; nucleotides outside the gene matches: 16. CDR1 is SGHAT and CDR2 is FQNNGV in the germline V gene. The CDR3 loop is CATRANAQGRTGELFF. The CDR3 nucleotides read TGTGCCACCCGGGCGAACGCACAGGGGAGAACCGGGGAGCTGTTTTTT.

Remarks on this clone: At the DNA level, this CDR3 is encoded by other sequences in the same sample as well. The chain employs TRBV23-1 and TRBJ1-1; D is unresolved. TRBV23-1 carries the ORF label, with uncertain function. Trimming removed 8 bases at V and 4 bases at J, with 14 bases between. CDR3 length: 13 amino acids. CDR3 sequence reads: CASFRTGSTEAFF. The DNA for the CDR3 is TGCGCCAGCTTCCGGACGGGGAGCACTGAAGCTTTCTTT.